The T cell receptor (beta chain) described here comes from a study of response to subunit inactivated influenza vaccine. Study-wide results and caveats: Each seasonal influenza vaccination, the authors suggested, recruits few new T cells.

TCRdb called the RT-PCR reads again in MiXCR, with one record for every CDR3 protein. The sample has 500,000 to 550,000 distinct CDR3 sequences, approximately 7.1% seen once. Regarding this clonotype: Its antigen is still unknown.

This CDR3 contains 10 residues. CDR1 and CDR2 (germline): KGHDR, SFDVKD. V lost 10 bases, J lost 8 bases, and 10 bases lay in between. The input for sequencing was PBMCs from blood, taken around 25 months after vaccination. The chain is built from TRBV24-1 and TRBJ2-5; D not certain. The TCR sequence derives from a man between 45 and 75 years old who received an inactivated influenza vaccine. For the CDR3, the DNA is TGTGCCACAAATTCCCTTACCCAGTACTTC. It specifies CATNSLTQYF.